This is a list of T cell receptor beta chains from one sample in a study of shared clonotypes between healthy human individuals. This table comes from immunoSEQ multiplex PCR, and its TCRdb copy is limited to in-frame clones, with some not included. The table records some 2,500,000 clones, approximately 93% of them present only once. Sequencing input: naive CD4+ T cells from PBMCs. Receptors originate from a man between 18 and 29 years old in good health. Some clones in this sample may be carry-over from other donors' samples. The CDR3 runs from the conserved cysteine through the conserved F or W. The order of the fields is V gene, J gene, clone size, CDR3 length, D gene, CDR3 DNA, CDR3 protein. The D gene is left open where the match is weak. For some rows the clone size is stated as once, few or many, or as a class when expanded; others skip it.

v_call: TRBV27
j_call: TRBJ1-1
clone_size: -
cdr3_length: 13
d_call: -
cdr3_nt: TGTGCCAGCAACGGACTCTCGAACACTGAAGCTTTCTTT
cdr3_aa: CASNGLSNTEAFF

v_call: TRBV28
j_call: TRBJ2-5
clone_size: -
cdr3_length: 13
d_call: -
cdr3_nt: TGTGCCAGCAGTCCCGTGGATAGGGAGACCCAGTACTTC
cdr3_aa: CASSPVDRETQYF

v_call: TRBV4-1
j_call: TRBJ2-1
clone_size: -
cdr3_length: 16
d_call: -
cdr3_nt: TGCGCCAGCAGCCAAGATCCCTACCCCAGGACGAATGAGCAGTTCTTC
cdr3_aa: CASSQDPYPRTNEQFF

v_call: TRBV28
j_call: TRBJ1-1
clone_size: few
cdr3_length: 12
d_call: -
cdr3_nt: TGTGCCAGCAGTTTATTGGACACTGAAGCTTTCTTT
cdr3_aa: CASSLLDTEAFF

v_call: TRBV30
j_call: TRBJ2-3
clone_size: -
cdr3_length: 14
d_call: TRBD1
cdr3_nt: TGTGCCTGGAGCCGCAGACAGGGGACAGATACGCAGTATTTT
cdr3_aa: CAWSRRQGTDTQYF

v_call: TRBV10-3
j_call: TRBJ2-7
clone_size: -
cdr3_length: 14
d_call: TRBD2
cdr3_nt: TGTGCCATCAGTCCTTCTAGCGGGAGTTACGAGCAGTACTTC
cdr3_aa: CAISPSSGSYEQYF

v_call: TRBV6-5
j_call: TRBJ2-6
clone_size: -
cdr3_length: 14
d_call: -
cdr3_nt: TGTGCCAGCAGCTCCCCCACTGGGGCCAACGTCCTGACTTTC
cdr3_aa: CASSSPTGANVLTF

v_call: TRBV18
j_call: TRBJ1-2
clone_size: once
cdr3_length: 17
d_call: TRBD1
cdr3_nt: TGTGCCAGCTCACCGCTCGACAGGGGGCGCTGGGACTATGGCTACACCTTC
cdr3_aa: CASSPLDRGRWDYGYTF

v_call: TRBV2
j_call: TRBJ1-4
clone_size: -
cdr3_length: 14
d_call: TRBD1
cdr3_nt: TGTGCCAGTAGGACAGGGGCAACTAATGAAAAACTGTTTTTT
cdr3_aa: CASRTGATNEKLFF

v_call: TRBV10-3
j_call: TRBJ1-5
clone_size: -
cdr3_length: 16
d_call: -
cdr3_nt: TGTGCCATCAGTGATGGGGCGCCCAGCGGCAATCAGCCCCAGCATTTT
cdr3_aa: CAISDGAPSGNQPQHF

v_call: TRBV13
j_call: TRBJ2-7
clone_size: -
cdr3_length: 13
d_call: -
cdr3_nt: TGTGCCAGCAGCTCCAGACCAGTTCCCGAGCAGTACTTC
cdr3_aa: CASSSRPVPEQYF

v_call: TRBV7-2
j_call: TRBJ1-4
clone_size: -
cdr3_length: 16
d_call: -
cdr3_nt: TGTGCCAGCAGCTTAGGACGTGTTGCAACTAATGAAAAACTGTTTTTT
cdr3_aa: CASSLGRVATNEKLFF

v_call: TRBV6-5
j_call: TRBJ2-7
clone_size: -
cdr3_length: 13
d_call: -
cdr3_nt: TGTGCCAGCAGTAACCTTCAGAGCTACGAGCAGTACTTC
cdr3_aa: CASSNLQSYEQYF

v_call: TRBV5-5
j_call: TRBJ1-2
clone_size: -
cdr3_length: 13
d_call: -
cdr3_nt: TGTGCCAGCAGCCGAGGGCTTAATGGTGGCTACACCTTC
cdr3_aa: CASSRGLNGGYTF

v_call: TRBV29-1
j_call: TRBJ2-2
clone_size: -
cdr3_length: 15
d_call: TRBD1
cdr3_nt: TGCAGCGGACGACCCGGGACAGGGAACACCGGGGAGCTGTTTTTT
cdr3_aa: CSGRPGTGNTGELFF

v_call: TRBV25-1
j_call: TRBJ2-3
clone_size: -
cdr3_length: 11
d_call: -
cdr3_nt: TGTGCCAGCAGGGGGTCTGGTACGCAGTATTTT
cdr3_aa: CASRGSGTQYF

v_call: TRBV19
j_call: TRBJ1-2
clone_size: once
cdr3_length: 13
d_call: TRBD1
cdr3_nt: TGTGCCAGTAGTATCGGACAGGGGAGAGGCTACACCTTC
cdr3_aa: CASSIGQGRGYTF

v_call: TRBV7-9
j_call: TRBJ1-5
clone_size: -
cdr3_length: 17
d_call: -
cdr3_nt: TGTGCCAGCAGCTTAGTCACGCCGGGACGGTATTCTCAGCCCCAGCATTTT
cdr3_aa: CASSLVTPGRYSQPQHF

v_call: TRBV5-1
j_call: TRBJ2-5
clone_size: -
cdr3_length: 13
d_call: -
cdr3_nt: TGCGCCAGCAGCTTGAACAGACAAGAGACCCAGTACTTC
cdr3_aa: CASSLNRQETQYF

v_call: TRBV15
j_call: TRBJ2-2
clone_size: -
cdr3_length: 16
d_call: TRBD1
cdr3_nt: TGTGCCACCAGCAGAGACCTAGGGACAGTACCCGGGGAGCTGTTTTTT
cdr3_aa: CATSRDLGTVPGELFF

v_call: TRBV5-1
j_call: TRBJ2-2
clone_size: -
cdr3_length: 16
d_call: TRBD2
cdr3_nt: TGCGCCAGCAGCCCTTTAGCGGGAGGGAACACCGGGGAGCTGTTTTTT
cdr3_aa: CASSPLAGGNTGELFF

v_call: TRBV7-2
j_call: TRBJ1-2
clone_size: -
cdr3_length: 15
d_call: -
cdr3_nt: TGTGCCAGCAGCTTAGAGAATCAGGGGAGGTATGGCTACACCTTC
cdr3_aa: CASSLENQGRYGYTF

v_call: TRBV9
j_call: TRBJ2-7
clone_size: -
cdr3_length: 15
d_call: TRBD1
cdr3_nt: TGTGCCAGCAGCGCAGGACAGGGTGGTTTCTACGAGCAGTACTTC
cdr3_aa: CASSAGQGGFYEQYF

v_call: TRBV4-2
j_call: TRBJ2-1
clone_size: -
cdr3_length: 18
d_call: TRBD2
cdr3_nt: TGTGCCAGCACCCAGCGGGAGGGCCGACTCGGTTCCTACAATGAGCAGTTCTTC
cdr3_aa: CASTQREGRLGSYNEQFF

v_call: TRBV11-3
j_call: TRBJ2-7
clone_size: -
cdr3_length: 15
d_call: TRBD2
cdr3_nt: TGTGCCAGCAGTTCAGGCGAGCGGGGTTCCTACGAGCAGTACTTC
cdr3_aa: CASSSGERGSYEQYF

v_call: TRBV30
j_call: TRBJ2-7
clone_size: -
cdr3_length: 12
d_call: -
cdr3_nt: TGTGCCTGGAGGTCGGGCTCCTACGAGCAGTACTTC
cdr3_aa: CAWRSGSYEQYF

v_call: TRBV6-1
j_call: TRBJ1-5
clone_size: -
cdr3_length: 15
d_call: -
cdr3_nt: TGTGCCAGCAGTGAACCCTTGTATAGCAATCAGCCCCAGCATTTT
cdr3_aa: CASSEPLYSNQPQHF

v_call: TRBV4-2
j_call: TRBJ2-1
clone_size: -
cdr3_length: 15
d_call: -
cdr3_nt: TGTGCCAGCAGCCAACGTTTGGTCACCTACAATGAGCAGTTCTTC
cdr3_aa: CASSQRLVTYNEQFF

v_call: TRBV18
j_call: TRBJ2-7
clone_size: -
cdr3_length: 14
d_call: -
cdr3_nt: TGTGCCAGCTCCCCCCGGTGGAGCTCCTACGAGCAGTACTTC
cdr3_aa: CASSPRWSSYEQYF

v_call: TRBV7-2
j_call: TRBJ1-1
clone_size: -
cdr3_length: 13
d_call: TRBD1
cdr3_nt: TGTGCCAGCAGCATAACAGGGGGCACTGAAGCTTTCTTT
cdr3_aa: CASSITGGTEAFF

v_call: TRBV6-6
j_call: TRBJ2-2
clone_size: -
cdr3_length: 13
d_call: -
cdr3_nt: TGTGCCAGCAGTTTTTGGGGGCCCGGGGAGCTGTTTTTT
cdr3_aa: CASSFWGPGELFF

v_call: TRBV5-6
j_call: TRBJ1-6
clone_size: -
cdr3_length: 12
d_call: -
cdr3_nt: TGTGCCAGCAGCCGGAATAATTCACCCCTCCACTTT
cdr3_aa: CASSRNNSPLHF

v_call: TRBV6-1
j_call: TRBJ1-5
clone_size: -
cdr3_length: 14
d_call: TRBD1
cdr3_nt: TGTGCCAGCACCCGGGAGGGGGCGAGGCAGCCCCAGCATTTT
cdr3_aa: CASTREGARQPQHF

v_call: TRBV11-2
j_call: TRBJ1-2
clone_size: -
cdr3_length: 15
d_call: -
cdr3_nt: TGTGCCAGCAGCTCACGGACAGAGTCGGACTATGGCTACACCTTC
cdr3_aa: CASSSRTESDYGYTF

v_call: TRBV11-2
j_call: TRBJ2-5
clone_size: -
cdr3_length: 16
d_call: TRBD2
cdr3_nt: TGTGCCAGCAGCTCCGGACTAGCGGGAGCAGGCGAGACCCAGTACTTC
cdr3_aa: CASSSGLAGAGETQYF

v_call: TRBV28
j_call: TRBJ1-5
clone_size: -
cdr3_length: 15
d_call: TRBD1
cdr3_nt: TGTGCCAGCAGTTTACTTAGACAGGGGGATCAGCCCCAGCATTTT
cdr3_aa: CASSLLRQGDQPQHF

v_call: TRBV6-1
j_call: TRBJ2-7
clone_size: -
cdr3_length: 13
d_call: -
cdr3_nt: TGTGCCACTAACCAGGCAGTTCCCTACGAGCAGTACTTC
cdr3_aa: CATNQAVPYEQYF

v_call: TRBV9
j_call: TRBJ2-5
clone_size: -
cdr3_length: 16
d_call: -
cdr3_nt: TGTGCCAGCAGCGTAGGGATCGAGATTCCCCAAGAGACCCAGTACTTC
cdr3_aa: CASSVGIEIPQETQYF

v_call: TRBV5-1
j_call: TRBJ2-7
clone_size: -
cdr3_length: 15
d_call: TRBD1
cdr3_nt: TGCGCCAGCAGCTTGAGGGGGCTCGTTGGCTACGAGCAGTACTTC
cdr3_aa: CASSLRGLVGYEQYF

v_call: TRBV28
j_call: TRBJ2-7
clone_size: -
cdr3_length: 14
d_call: TRBD1
cdr3_nt: TGTGCCAGCAGTTTGGGGGACAGAACCTACGAGCAGTACTTC
cdr3_aa: CASSLGDRTYEQYF

v_call: TRBV28
j_call: TRBJ1-5
clone_size: few
cdr3_length: 11
d_call: -
cdr3_nt: TGTGCCAGCAGTTCCCCTCAGCCCCAGCATTTT
cdr3_aa: CASSSPQPQHF

v_call: TRBV5-4
j_call: TRBJ2-7
clone_size: -
cdr3_length: 14
d_call: TRBD1
cdr3_nt: TGTGCCAGCAGACCCGGGACAGGGTTGTACGAGCAGTACTTC
cdr3_aa: CASRPGTGLYEQYF

v_call: TRBV12-1
j_call: TRBJ1-5
clone_size: -
cdr3_length: 16
d_call: -
cdr3_nt: TGTGCCAGCAGCGCCCGTGACACGGCGATCAATCAGCCCCAGCATTTT
cdr3_aa: CASSARDTAINQPQHF

v_call: TRBV2
j_call: TRBJ1-6
clone_size: -
cdr3_length: 16
d_call: -
cdr3_nt: TGTGCCAGCAGCCTCTTGGTTTCGGGGAATAATTCACCCCTCCACTTT
cdr3_aa: CASSLLVSGNNSPLHF

v_call: TRBV12-1
j_call: TRBJ2-7
clone_size: -
cdr3_length: 18
d_call: -
cdr3_nt: TGTGCCAGCAGCCCAAGCCCTGGCGGAGACAGAACCACCTACGAGCAGTACTTC
cdr3_aa: CASSPSPGGDRTTYEQYF